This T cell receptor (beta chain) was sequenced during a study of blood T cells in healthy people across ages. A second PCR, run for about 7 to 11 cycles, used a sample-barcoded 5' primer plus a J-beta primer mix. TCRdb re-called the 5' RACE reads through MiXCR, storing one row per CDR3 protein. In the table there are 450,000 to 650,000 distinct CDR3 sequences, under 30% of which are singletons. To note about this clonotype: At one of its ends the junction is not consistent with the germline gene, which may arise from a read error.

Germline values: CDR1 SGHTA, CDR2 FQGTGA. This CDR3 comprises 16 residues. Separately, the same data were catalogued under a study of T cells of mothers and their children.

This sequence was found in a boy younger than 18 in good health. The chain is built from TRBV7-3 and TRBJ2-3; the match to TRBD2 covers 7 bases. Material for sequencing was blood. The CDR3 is CASSLTGSGGTDTQYF. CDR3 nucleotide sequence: TGTGCCAGCAGTTTAACTGGAAGCGGGGGCACAGATACGCAGTATTTT.